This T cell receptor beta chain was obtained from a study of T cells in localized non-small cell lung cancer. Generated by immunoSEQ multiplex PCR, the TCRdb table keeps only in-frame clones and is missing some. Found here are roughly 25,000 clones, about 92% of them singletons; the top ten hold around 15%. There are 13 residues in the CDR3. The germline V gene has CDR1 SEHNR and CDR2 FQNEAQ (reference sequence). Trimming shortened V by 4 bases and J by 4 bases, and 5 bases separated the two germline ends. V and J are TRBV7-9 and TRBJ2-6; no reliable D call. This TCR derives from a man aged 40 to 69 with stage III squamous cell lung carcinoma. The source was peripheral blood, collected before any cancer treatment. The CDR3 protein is CASSWVGANVLTF. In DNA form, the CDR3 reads TGTGCCAGCAGCTGGGTAGGGGCCAACGTCCTGACTTTC.